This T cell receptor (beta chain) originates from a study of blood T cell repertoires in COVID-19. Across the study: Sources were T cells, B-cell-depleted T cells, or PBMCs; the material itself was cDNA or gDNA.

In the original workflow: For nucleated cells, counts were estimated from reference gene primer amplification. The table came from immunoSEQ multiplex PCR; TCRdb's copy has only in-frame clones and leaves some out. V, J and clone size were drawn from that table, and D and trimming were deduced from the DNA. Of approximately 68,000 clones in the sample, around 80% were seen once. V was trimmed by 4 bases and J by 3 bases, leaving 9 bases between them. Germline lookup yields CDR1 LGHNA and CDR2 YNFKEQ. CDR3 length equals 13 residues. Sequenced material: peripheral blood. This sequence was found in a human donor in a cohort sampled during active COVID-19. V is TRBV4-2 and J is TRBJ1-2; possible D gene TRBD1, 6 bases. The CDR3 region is CASSPTGDYGYTF. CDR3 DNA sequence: TGTGCCAGCAGCCCGACAGGAGACTATGGCTACACCTTC.